The sequence of this T cell receptor (beta chain) was determined in a study of regulatory dendritic cells for organ transplantation. This clone has just one count. This table comes from immunoSEQ multiplex PCR, and its TCRdb copy is limited to in-frame clones, with some not included. The sample consists of some 35,000 clones, approximately 90% of them appearing once. This CDR3 has 16 amino acids. The germline CDR1 and CDR2 sequences are MDHEN and SYDVKM. V was cut by 1 base and J by 9 bases, with 19 bases left in between. The V gene is TRBV28, the J gene TRBJ2-1, with D perhaps given as TRBD1 or TRBD2 (5 bases each). The sequencing sample was made of naive CD8+ T cells from blood. The subset is: CD45RA+ naive T cells. The TCR sequence derives from a human donor in good health. This chain's CDR3 is CASSLSPGTQSGEQFF. The CDR3 DNA is TGTGCCAGCAGTTTATCTCCCGGGACCCAGAGCGGTGAGCAGTTCTTC.